The clone carrying this T cell receptor beta chain has ten or more counts. Its antigen is unknown. Per the germline V gene, CDR1 is MRHNA and CDR2 is SNTAGT. This CDR3 region has 16 residues. V lost 4 bases to trimming and J lost 2 bases; unmatched junction nucleotides: 7. Sequenced by immunoSEQ multiplex PCR; TCRdb stores in-frame clones only, minus some. The data show around 35,000 clones, with none appearing a single time. The sample comes from a study of T cells after posttransplantation cyclophosphamide. Study results and limitations: Tissue-infiltrating T cells from skin or gut overlapped little with blood T cells.

This related bone marrow graft donor gave peripheral blood on the day of marrow donation. This sequence was found in a girl aged 10-17 years in good health, CMV-negative, and a related stem cell transplant donor. Sequenced: PBMCs. The genes are TRBV6-4 and TRBJ2-3; 9 bases line up with TRBD1. CDR3: CASSGTGDRATDTQYF. The CDR3 nucleotides read TGTGCCAGCAGTGGGACAGGGGATCGGGCCACAGATACGCAGTATTTT.